These T cell receptor beta chains were read from a single sample in a study of blood T cell repertoires in COVID-19. Only in-frame clones appear in the TCRdb table, and some are missing; sequencing was by immunoSEQ multiplex PCR. The repertoire holds 250,000 to 400,000 clones, about nine tenths seen once, with less than 3.5% in the top ten. Sequenced sample: peripheral blood. The source of these receptors is a woman aged 25 to 39 with COVID-19, enrolled during active disease. Both conserved end residues are part of each CDR3. Fields, in order: V gene, clone size, D gene, J gene, CDR3 length, CDR3 protein, CDR3 DNA. D genes are given only for firm matches. Some rows mark clone size as missing; the rest say once, few, many or name a class of expanded clone.

TRBV28	NA	TRBD1	TRBJ1-4	16	CASSHDLDRVNEKLFF	TGTGCCAGCAGTCACGACTTGGACAGGGTTAATGAAAAACTGTTTTTT
TRBV5-1	NA	TRBD1	TRBJ1-1	17	CASSRQGVGSENTEAFF	TGCGCCAGCAGCAGACAGGGGGTCGGGTCGGAGAACACTGAAGCTTTCTTT
TRBV5-1	NA	TRBD1	TRBJ1-5	15	CASSLEGAGNQPQHF	TGCGCCAGCAGCTTAGAGGGGGCAGGTAATCAGCCCCAGCATTTT
TRBV11-1	NA	NA	TRBJ1-2	14	CASSHRQFNYGYTF	TGTGCCAGCAGCCACCGACAGTTTAACTATGGCTACACCTTC
TRBV5-1	once	TRBD2	TRBJ2-7	15	CTSTPREGRAHEQYF	TGCACCAGCACCCCACGGGAGGGCCGAGCCCACGAGCAGTACTTC
TRBV5-6	NA	NA	TRBJ1-5	15	CASSLGGDRNQPQHF	TGTGCCAGCAGCTTGGGGGGGGACCGCAATCAGCCCCAGCATTTT
TRBV19	NA	NA	TRBJ2-2	16	CASTSFRDISPGELFF	TGTGCCAGTACCTCGTTCCGGGACATATCCCCCGGGGAGCTGTTTTTT
TRBV25-1	NA	NA	TRBJ1-6	14	CASSGRSYNSPLHF	TGTGCCAGCAGTGGGAGGTCCTATAATTCACCCCTCCACTTT
TRBV28	NA	TRBD1	TRBJ1-5	19	CASSLKRGTGGYSNQPQHF	TGTGCCAGCAGTTTAAAGAGAGGGACAGGGGGATATAGCAATCAGCCCCAGCATTTT
TRBV27	NA	TRBD1	TRBJ1-2	14	CASSPDRHSYGYTF	TGTGCCAGCAGCCCGGACAGGCATAGCTATGGCTACACCTTC